The 11 T cell receptor beta chains presented below share a single source sample, sequenced in a study of regulatory T cells in long-lasting Graves disease. This sample's time point: persistent/refractory GD, antithyroid drugs over 5 years with positive TRAb. The TCR library used RNA extracted from PBMCs. Assembly of TCR beta libraries relied on iRepertoire HTBI primers together with Arm-PCR of CDR3 regions. MiXCR, applied by TCRdb to the multiplex PCR reads, yields one record per CDR3 protein. The sample includes 600,000 to 850,000 distinct CDR3 sequences, approximately 29% seen only once; the top ten take roughly 41%. The material was peripheral blood mononuclear cells (PBMCs), obtained when the disease was refractory, from a patient treated with antithyroid drugs. All receptors derive from a female donor with Graves disease.

This clonotype was found a few times. The J gene is TRBJ2-5, the V gene TRBV6-2 or TRBV6-3; TRBD2 is a possible D gene (6 bases). This CDR3 spans 13 amino acids. Per the germline V gene, CDR1 is MNHEY and CDR2 is SVGEGT. V lost 7 bases to trimming and J lost 4 bases, with 13 bases between them. The CDR3 coding sequence is TGTGCCAGCAACTGGGGGAGGATAGAGACCCAGTACTTC. Amino acids: CASNWGRIETQYF.

This clonotype is labeled as medium-sized. A read error may account for a junction end that differs from germline. The chain recombines TRBV5-1 with TRBJ1-1; TRBD1 is a possible D gene (6 bases). The CDR3 length is 15 residues. Germline CDR1 reads SGHRS; CDR2 reads YFSETQ. CDR3 amino acids: CASSGLTGMFTEAFF. In DNA, the CDR3 is TGTGCCAGCAGCGGACTTACAGGGATGTTCACTGAAGCTTTCTTT.

This clonotype was counted only a few times. The V and J genes are TRBV2 and TRBJ2-7; no firm D call. Germline CDR1 SNHLY, CDR2 FYNNEI. V was clipped by 4 bases and J by 0 bases, with 10 bases between them. The CDR3 has 14 residues. In DNA, the CDR3 is TGTGCCAGCAGTGCGGTCAGAAACTCCTACGAGCAGTACTTC. Translated, it gives CASSAVRNSYEQYF.

CDR3 protein: CASSLWTGGTGNTIYF. CDR3 coding DNA: TGCGCCAGCAGCTTGTGGACAGGGGGTACTGGAAACACCATATATTTT. The chain uses TRBV5-1 and TRBJ1-3, with TRBD1 identical over 10 bases. CDR1 and CDR2 (germline): SGHRS, YFSETQ. This CDR3 has 16 residues. The J segment lost 2 bases and the V segment lost 1 base, leaving 3 bases of the junction unmatched. Drawing the rest from reference TRBV5-1 and TRBJ1-3, the complete variable domain is KAGVTQTPRYLIKTRGQQVTLSCSPISGHRSVSWYQQTPGQGLQFLFEYFSETQRNKGNFPGRFSGRQFSNSRSEMNVSTLELGDSALYLCASSLWTGGTGNTIYFGEGSWLTVV.

In its sample, this clonotype was seen many times. The J gene is TRBJ1-2, the V gene TRBV9; 7 bases fit TRBD1. Per the germline V gene, CDR1 is SGDLS and CDR2 is YYNGEE. The CDR3 is 12 amino acids. Trimming cost V 2 bases and J 5 bases; bases outside gene matches: 0. Here the CDR3 reads CASSVTGYGYTF. The CDR3 DNA sequence: TGTGCCAGCAGCGTGACAGGGTATGGCTACACCTTC.

Written as DNA, the CDR3 is TGCAGCATCTCCCAGGGGAAGCCTGAAGCTTTCTTT. It translates to CSISQGKPEAFF. V and J are TRBV29-1 and TRBJ1-1; the D gene is possibly TRBD1 (6 bases). This CDR3 is 12 amino acids long. CDR1 is SQVTM and CDR2 is ANQGSEA in the germline V gene. The germline V and J ends were trimmed by 8 bases and 6 bases, with 16 bases remaining between them.

This clonotype was seen only a few times. The V and J genes are TRBV30 and TRBJ1-2, with unresolved D. Germline V CDR1 and CDR2: GTSNPN, SVGIG (reference sequence). The V gene lost 1 base and the J gene lost 1 base, with 7 bases spanning the gap. The CDR3 loop spans 13 amino acids. The CDR3 DNA follows: TGTGCCTGGAGTGGCTCCTATAACTATGGCTACACCTTC. Protein: CAWSGSYNYGYTF.

This clonotype came up many times. The chain joins TRBV2 to TRBJ1-5; unclear D gene. Trimming shortened V by 4 bases and J by 3 bases, and 7 bases separated the two germline ends. The CDR3 totals 13 residues. In germline, CDR1 is SNHLY, CDR2 FYNNEI. DNA for the CDR3: TGTGCCAGCAGTGCGACTGTCAATCAGCCCCAGCATTTT. As protein: CASSATVNQPQHF. The variable domain in full, with the rest retrieved from reference TRBV2 and TRBJ1-5, is EPEVTQTPSHQVTQMGQEVILRCVPISNHLYFYWYRQILGQKVEFLVSFYNNEISEKSEIFDDQFSVERPDGSNFTLKIRSTKLEDSAMYFCASSATVNQPQHFGDGTRLSIL.

This clonotype was detected many times. V usage is TRBV12-3 or TRBV12-4 and J usage is TRBJ1-5; maybe TRBD1 (6 bases). V lost 5 bases and J lost 4, with 12 bases in between. The CDR3 is 14 residues long. In DNA form, the CDR3 reads TGTGCCAGCAGTCCCACCAGGGGTAATCAGCCCCAGCATTTT. This codes for CASSPTRGNQPQHF.

The sample holds many counts of this clonotype. The chain uses TRBV12-3 or TRBV12-4 and TRBJ1-6; D call uncertain. Trimming shortened V by 6 bases and J by 7 bases, and 13 bases separated the two germline ends. This CDR3 contains 14 residues. The chain's CDR3 is CASRKDGSNSPLHF. The CDR3 coding sequence is TGTGCCAGCAGGAAGGACGGATCGAATTCACCCCTCCACTTT.

This clonotype was observed at least ten times. The chain links TRBV2 to TRBJ1-1; D call uncertain. V was pared by 6 bases and J by 0 bases, with 11 bases between. The CDR3 length is 14 residues. Germline CDR1 SNHLY, CDR2 FYNNEI. The CDR3 nucleotides are TGTGCCAGCAGAACTGACCAAATGAACACTGAAGCTTTCTTT. It specifies CASRTDQMNTEAFF.